This T cell receptor beta chain stems from a study of blood T cell repertoires in COVID-19 (TCRdb year 2020). Describing the broader study: Samples covering the acute and convalescent phases of COVID-19 were provided by collaborators in the United States, Italy and Spain. The prospective study material was composed of cDNA or gDNA derived from T cells, B-cell-depleted T cells, or PBMCs. Subjects who had been exposed to COVID-19, were actively infected with it, or had recovered from it provided the deeply sampled blood TCRbeta repertoires that made up the dataset. A freely available public database, intended as a resource for researchers studying the immune response to SARS-CoV-2, is where the repertoires were released. The samples were drawn from two sources: the first 160 participants of the ongoing ImmuneRACE study, and 950 to 1,500 subjects contributed by 6 global collaborators. A de-identified subject ID, COVID-19 status, age in years and sex were almost always included in the sample metadata. Where HLA class I and class II types were available, the types were taken from metadata supplied by the sample provider, not from assay-based typing. The paper as a whole reports these results and caveats: Clinical and demographic metadata were provided uncurated, with the amount varying by source and participant.

From cysteine to phenylalanine, the CDR3 is 15 amino acids long. The kept DNA is CDR3 alone, 45 bases in frame from the first base. The germline V gene provides CDR1 KGHSH and CDR2 LQKENI. Here V drops 6 bases and J drops 6 bases, and the junction holds 7 bases not matched to any gene. At one collaborating source in Seattle, patients were enrolled during active infection and were followed longitudinally through the course of disease. Each collaborating institution followed its own protocols to collect whole blood in K2EDTA tubes. Collaborator samples were shipped for TCRbeta analysis as frozen whole blood, isolated PBMCs, or DNA extracted from either sample type. The sample holds a few counts of this clone. The antigen this receptor binds is unknown. No base quality information exists; no much larger clone differs at one position. TCRbeta CDR3 regions were amplified from genomic DNA using the immunoSEQ Assay, a bias-controlled multiplex PCR. On the authors' methods: Nucleated cell counts per sample were estimated from amplification of reference gene primers within the assay. To quantify the absolute abundance of each unique TCRbeta CDR3 rearrangement, sequence reads were collapsed and filtered. Productive Simpson clonality was computed per sample as the square root of Simpson's diversity index over productive rearrangements. TCRdb holds this immuneACCESS table with in-frame rearrangements only. Some clones are missing; in checked studies, unresolved V genes explain under half, and the rest has no known cause. The V and J calls and clone size come from that table; D and trimming were worked out from the DNA. Here the sample has roughly 160,000 clones; about 85% occur a single time. About 8.1% of the sample lies in the top ten.

This TCR was recovered from a woman older than 75 with COVID-19, enrolled during active disease. Sequencing was performed on peripheral blood. The chain couples TRBV18 to TRBJ2-1; 11 bases in the middle match TRBD1. DNA sequence: TGTGCCAGCTCGCCGGGACAGGGGGTTTTCAATGAGCAGTTCTTC. The encoded protein is CASSPGQGVFNEQFF.